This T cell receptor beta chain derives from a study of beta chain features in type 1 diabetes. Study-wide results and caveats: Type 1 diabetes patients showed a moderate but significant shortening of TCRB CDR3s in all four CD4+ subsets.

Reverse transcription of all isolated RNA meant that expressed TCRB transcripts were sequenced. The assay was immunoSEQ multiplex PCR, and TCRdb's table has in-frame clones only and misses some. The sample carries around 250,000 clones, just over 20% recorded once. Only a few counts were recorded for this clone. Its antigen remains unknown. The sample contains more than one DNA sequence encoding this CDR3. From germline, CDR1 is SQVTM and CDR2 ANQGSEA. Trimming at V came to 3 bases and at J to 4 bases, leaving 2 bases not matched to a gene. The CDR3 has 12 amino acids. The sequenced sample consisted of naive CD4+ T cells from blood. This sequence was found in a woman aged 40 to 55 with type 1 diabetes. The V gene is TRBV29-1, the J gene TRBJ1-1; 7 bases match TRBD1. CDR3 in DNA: TGCAGCGTTGACAGGGGGAGCACTGAAGCTTTCTTT. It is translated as CSVDRGSTEAFF.